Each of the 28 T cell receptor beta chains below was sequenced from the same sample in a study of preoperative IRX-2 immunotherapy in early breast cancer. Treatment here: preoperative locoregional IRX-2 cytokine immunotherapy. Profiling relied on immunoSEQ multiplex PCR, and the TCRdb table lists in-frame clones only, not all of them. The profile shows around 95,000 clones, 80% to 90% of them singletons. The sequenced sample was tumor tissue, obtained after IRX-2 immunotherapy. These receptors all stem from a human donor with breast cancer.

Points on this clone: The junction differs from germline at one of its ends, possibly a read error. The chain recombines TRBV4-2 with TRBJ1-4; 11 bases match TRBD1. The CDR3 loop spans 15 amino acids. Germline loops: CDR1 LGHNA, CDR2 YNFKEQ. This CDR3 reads CASSFIGTGGEKLFF. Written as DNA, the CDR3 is TGTGCCAGCAGCTTCATAGGGACAGGGGGTGAAAAATTGTTTTTT.

As DNA, the CDR3 is TGTGCCAGCTCACCTTTCCCGGAAGGTGAAGCTTTCTTT. Translated: CASSPFPEGEAFF. This chain uses TRBV18 with TRBJ1-1; D ambiguous. Germline CDR1 and CDR2: KGHSH and LQKENI. V was pared by 3 bases and J by 7 bases, with 12 bases between. CDR3 length: 13 residues. Full variable domain (outside the CDR3, taken from reference TRBV18 and TRBJ1-1): NAGVMQNPRHLVRRRGQEARLRCSPMKGHSHVYWYRQLPEEGLKFMVYLQKENIIDESGMPKERFSAEFPKEGPSILRIQQVVRGDSAAYFCASSPFPEGEAFFGQGTRLTVV.

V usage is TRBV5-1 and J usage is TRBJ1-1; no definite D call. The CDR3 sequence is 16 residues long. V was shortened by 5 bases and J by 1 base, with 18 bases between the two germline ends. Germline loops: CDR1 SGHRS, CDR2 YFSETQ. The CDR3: CASRRETGGGNTEAFF. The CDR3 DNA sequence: TGCGCCAGCAGACGGGAGACGGGCGGAGGGAACACTGAAGCTTTCTTT.

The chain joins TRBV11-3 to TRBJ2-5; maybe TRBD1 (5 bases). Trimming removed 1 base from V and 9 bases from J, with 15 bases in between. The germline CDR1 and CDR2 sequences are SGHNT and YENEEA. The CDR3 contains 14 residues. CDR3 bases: TGTGCCAGCAGCTTAGGACTTGGGGTAGGGGCCCAGTACTTC. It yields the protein CASSLGLGVGAQYF.

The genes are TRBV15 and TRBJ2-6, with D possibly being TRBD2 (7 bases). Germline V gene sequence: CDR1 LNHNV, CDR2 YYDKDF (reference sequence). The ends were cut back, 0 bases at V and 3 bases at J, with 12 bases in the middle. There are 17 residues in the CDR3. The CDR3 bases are TGTGCCACCAGCAGAGAGGGAGGGGGATTTGGGGCCAACGTCCTGACTTTC. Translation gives CATSREGGGFGANVLTF.

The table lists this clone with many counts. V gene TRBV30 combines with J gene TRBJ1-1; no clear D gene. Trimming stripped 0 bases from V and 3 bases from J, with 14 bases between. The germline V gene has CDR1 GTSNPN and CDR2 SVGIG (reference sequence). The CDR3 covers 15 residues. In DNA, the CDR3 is TGTGCCTGGAGTGTACTAGGAGGGAGCTACACTGAAGCTTTCTTT. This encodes CAWSVLGGSYTEAFF.

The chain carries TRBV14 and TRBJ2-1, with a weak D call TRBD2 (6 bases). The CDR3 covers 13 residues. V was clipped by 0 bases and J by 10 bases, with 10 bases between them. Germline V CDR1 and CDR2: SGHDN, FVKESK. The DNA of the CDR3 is TGTGCCAGCAGCCAAGATTTGGGAGGCGAGCAGTTCTTC. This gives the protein CASSQDLGGEQFF.

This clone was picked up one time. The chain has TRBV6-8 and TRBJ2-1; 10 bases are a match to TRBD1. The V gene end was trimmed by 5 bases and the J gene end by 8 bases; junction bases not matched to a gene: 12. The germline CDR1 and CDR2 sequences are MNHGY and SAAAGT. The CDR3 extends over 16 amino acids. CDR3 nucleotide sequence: TGTGCCAGCAGTGTCGGGACAGGGGTAGTAAAACATGAGCAGTTCTTC. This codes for CASSVGTGVVKHEQFF.

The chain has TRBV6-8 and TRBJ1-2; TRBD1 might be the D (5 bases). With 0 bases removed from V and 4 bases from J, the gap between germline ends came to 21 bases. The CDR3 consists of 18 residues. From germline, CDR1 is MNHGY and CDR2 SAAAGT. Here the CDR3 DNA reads TGTGCCAGCAGTTACTCGGGTCTTAAGGGTACAGGAACCTATGGCTACACCTTC. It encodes CASSYSGLKGTGTYGYTF.

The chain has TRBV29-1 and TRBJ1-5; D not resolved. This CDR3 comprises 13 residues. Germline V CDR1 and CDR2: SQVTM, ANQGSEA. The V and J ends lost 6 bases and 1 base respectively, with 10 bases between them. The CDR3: CSVDDGSNQPQHF. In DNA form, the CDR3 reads TGCAGCGTCGATGATGGGAGCAATCAGCCCCAGCATTTT. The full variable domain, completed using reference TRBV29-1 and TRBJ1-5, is SAVISQKPSRDICQRGTSLTIQCQVDSQVTMMFWYRQQPGQSLTLIATANQGSEATYESGFVIDKFPISRPNLTFSTLTVSNMSPEDSSIYLCSVDDGSNQPQHFGDGTRLSIL.

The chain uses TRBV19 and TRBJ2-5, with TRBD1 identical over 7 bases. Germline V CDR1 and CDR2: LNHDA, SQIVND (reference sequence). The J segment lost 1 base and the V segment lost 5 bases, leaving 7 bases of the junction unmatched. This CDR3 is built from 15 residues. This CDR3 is CASSSPDRRQETQYF. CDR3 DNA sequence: TGTGCCAGTAGTTCCCCGGACAGGCGCCAAGAGACCCAGTACTTC.

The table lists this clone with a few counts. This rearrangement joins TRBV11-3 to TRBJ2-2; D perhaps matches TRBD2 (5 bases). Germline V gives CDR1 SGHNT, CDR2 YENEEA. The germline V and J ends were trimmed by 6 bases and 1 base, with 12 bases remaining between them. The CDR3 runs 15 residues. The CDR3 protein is CASRRPAGNTGELFF. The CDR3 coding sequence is TGTGCCAGCAGGCGCCCGGCGGGGAACACCGGGGAGCTGTTTTTT.

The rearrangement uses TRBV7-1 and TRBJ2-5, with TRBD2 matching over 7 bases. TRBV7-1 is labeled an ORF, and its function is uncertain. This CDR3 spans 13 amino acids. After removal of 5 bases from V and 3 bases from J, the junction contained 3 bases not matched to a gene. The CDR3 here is CASSVLAEETQYF. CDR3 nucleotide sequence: TGTGCCAGCAGCGTCCTAGCGGAAGAGACCCAGTACTTC.

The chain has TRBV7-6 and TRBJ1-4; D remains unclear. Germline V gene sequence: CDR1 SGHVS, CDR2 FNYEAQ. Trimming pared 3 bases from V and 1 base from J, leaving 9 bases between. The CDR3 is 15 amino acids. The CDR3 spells CASSLLGGTNEKLFF. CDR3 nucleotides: TGTGCCAGCAGCTTGTTGGGCGGAACTAATGAAAAACTGTTTTTT.

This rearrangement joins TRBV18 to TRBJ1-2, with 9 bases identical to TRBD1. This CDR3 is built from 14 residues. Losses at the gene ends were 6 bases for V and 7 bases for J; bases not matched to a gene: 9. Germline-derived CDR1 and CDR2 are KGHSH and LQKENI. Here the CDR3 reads CASSYATGGAGYTF. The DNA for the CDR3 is TGTGCCAGCTCTTACGCCACAGGGGGCGCTGGCTACACCTTC.

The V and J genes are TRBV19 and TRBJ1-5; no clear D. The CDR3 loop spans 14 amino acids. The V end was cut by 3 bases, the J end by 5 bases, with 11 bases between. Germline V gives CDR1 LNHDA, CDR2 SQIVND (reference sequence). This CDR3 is CASSISGPHQPQHF. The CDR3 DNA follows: TGTGCCAGTAGTATTAGCGGGCCCCATCAGCCCCAGCATTTT.

CDR3 sequence reads: CAWGEGFNQPQHF. The CDR3 DNA reads as TGTGCCTGGGGCGAAGGGTTCAATCAGCCCCAGCATTTT. The chain uses TRBV30 and TRBJ1-5; D is uncertain. CDR1 GTSNPN and CDR2 SVGIG come from the germline V gene (reference sequence). The CDR3 is 13 amino acids. Trimming pared 5 bases from V and 3 bases from J, leaving 11 bases between.

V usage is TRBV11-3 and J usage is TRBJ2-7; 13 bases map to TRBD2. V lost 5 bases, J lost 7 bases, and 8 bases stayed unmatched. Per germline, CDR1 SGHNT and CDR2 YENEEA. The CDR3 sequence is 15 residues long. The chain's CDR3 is CASSPGLAGSGEQYF. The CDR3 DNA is TGTGCCAGCAGCCCGGGACTAGCGGGGTCGGGGGAGCAGTACTTC.

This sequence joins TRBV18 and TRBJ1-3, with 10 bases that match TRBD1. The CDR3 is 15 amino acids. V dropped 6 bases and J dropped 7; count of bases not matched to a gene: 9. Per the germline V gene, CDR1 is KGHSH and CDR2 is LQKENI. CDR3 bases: TGTGCCAGCTCGCCCCGGGACAGGGGTTCGAACACCATATATTTT. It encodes CASSPRDRGSNTIYF. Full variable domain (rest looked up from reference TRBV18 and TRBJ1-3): NAGVMQNPRHLVRRRGQEARLRCSPMKGHSHVYWYRQLPEEGLKFMVYLQKENIIDESGMPKERFSAEFPKEGPSILRIQQVVRGDSAAYFCASSPRDRGSNTIYFGEGSWLTVV.

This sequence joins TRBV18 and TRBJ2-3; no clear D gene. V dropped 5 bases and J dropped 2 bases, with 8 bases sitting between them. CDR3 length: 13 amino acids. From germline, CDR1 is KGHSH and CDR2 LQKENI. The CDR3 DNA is TGTGCCAGCTCATCTGCAGTCACAGATACGCAGTATTTT. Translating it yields CASSSAVTDTQYF.

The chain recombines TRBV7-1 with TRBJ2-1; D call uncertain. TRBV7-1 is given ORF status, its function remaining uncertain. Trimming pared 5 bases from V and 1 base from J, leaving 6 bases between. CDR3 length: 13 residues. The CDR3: CASSPSSYNEQFF. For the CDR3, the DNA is TGTGCCAGCAGCCCTTCATCCTACAATGAGCAGTTCTTC.

For the CDR3, the DNA is TGTGCCAGCAGTGCAGGGGAGAGCGAGACCCAGTACTTC. It translates to CASSAGESETQYF. The rearrangement uses TRBV6-8 and TRBJ2-5, with D possibly matching TRBD1 (6 bases). Germline CDR1 MNHGY, CDR2 SAAAGT. The CDR3 is made up of 13 amino acids. V was shortened by 5 bases and J by 5 bases, with 12 bases between the two germline ends.

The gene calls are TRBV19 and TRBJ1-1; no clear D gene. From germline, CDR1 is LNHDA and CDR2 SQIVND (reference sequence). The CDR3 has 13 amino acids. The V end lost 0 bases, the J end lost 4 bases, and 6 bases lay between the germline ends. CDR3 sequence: CASSIEVGTEAFF. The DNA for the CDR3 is TGTGCCAGTAGTATAGAGGTCGGCACTGAAGCTTTCTTT.

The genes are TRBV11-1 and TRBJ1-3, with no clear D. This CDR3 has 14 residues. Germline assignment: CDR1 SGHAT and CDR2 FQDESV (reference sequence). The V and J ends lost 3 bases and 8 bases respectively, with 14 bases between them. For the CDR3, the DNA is TGTGCCAGCAGCTTGCACGGAGTTCGGGACACCATATATTTT. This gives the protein CASSLHGVRDTIYF. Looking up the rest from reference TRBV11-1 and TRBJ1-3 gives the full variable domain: EAEVAQSPRYKITEKSQAVAFWCDPISGHATLYWYRQILGQGPELLVQFQDESVVDDSQLPKDRFSAERLKGVDSTLKIQPAELGDSAMYLCASSLHGVRDTIYFGEGSWLTVV.

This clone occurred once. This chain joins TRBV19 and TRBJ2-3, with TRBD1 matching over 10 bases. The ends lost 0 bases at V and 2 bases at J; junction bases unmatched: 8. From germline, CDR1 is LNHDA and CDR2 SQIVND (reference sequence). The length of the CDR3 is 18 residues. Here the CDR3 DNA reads TGTGCCAGTAGTATAGACGATATGGGACAGGGGAACACAGATACGCAGTATTTT. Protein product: CASSIDDMGQGNTDTQYF.

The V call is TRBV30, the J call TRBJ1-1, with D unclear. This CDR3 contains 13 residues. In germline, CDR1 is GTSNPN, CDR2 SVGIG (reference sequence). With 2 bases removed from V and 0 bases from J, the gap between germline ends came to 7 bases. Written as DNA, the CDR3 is TGTGCCTGGAGTCGTTATATGAACACTGAAGCTTTCTTT. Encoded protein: CAWSRYMNTEAFF.

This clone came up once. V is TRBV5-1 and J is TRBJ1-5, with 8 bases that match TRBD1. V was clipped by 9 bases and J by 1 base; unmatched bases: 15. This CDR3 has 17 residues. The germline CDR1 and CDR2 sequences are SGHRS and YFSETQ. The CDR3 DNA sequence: TGCGCCAATAAACCAGGGGGCGCGGGTTTAAGCAATCAGCCCCAGCATTTT. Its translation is CANKPGGAGLSNQPQHF.

CDR3 sequence reads: CASKTGVYTGELFF. Written as DNA, the CDR3 is TGCGCCAGCAAAACGGGAGTGTACACCGGGGAGCTGTTTTTT. J is TRBJ2-2 and V is TRBV5-1; tentatively, D is TRBD2 (6 bases). In germline, CDR1 is SGHRS, CDR2 YFSETQ. Deletions cut 6 bases from V and 3 bases from J, with 12 bases between. The CDR3 has 14 amino acids.